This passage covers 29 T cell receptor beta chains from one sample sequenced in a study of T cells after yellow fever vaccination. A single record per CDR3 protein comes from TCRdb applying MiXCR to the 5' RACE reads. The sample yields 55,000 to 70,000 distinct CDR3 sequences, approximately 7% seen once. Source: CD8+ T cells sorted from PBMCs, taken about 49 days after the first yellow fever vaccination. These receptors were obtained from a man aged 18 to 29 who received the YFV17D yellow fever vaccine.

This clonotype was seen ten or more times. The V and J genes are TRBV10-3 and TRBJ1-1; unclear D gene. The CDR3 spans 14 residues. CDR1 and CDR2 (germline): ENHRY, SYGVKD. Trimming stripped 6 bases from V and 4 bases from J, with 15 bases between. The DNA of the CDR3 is TGTGCCATCAGAAACTTCGGTGTGAGCACTGAAGCTTTCTTT. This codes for CAIRNFGVSTEAFF.

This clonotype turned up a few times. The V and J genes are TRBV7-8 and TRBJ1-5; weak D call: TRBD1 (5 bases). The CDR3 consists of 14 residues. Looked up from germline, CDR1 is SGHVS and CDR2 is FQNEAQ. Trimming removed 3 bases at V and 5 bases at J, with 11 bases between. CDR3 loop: CASSFARDHQPQHF. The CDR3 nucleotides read TGTGCCAGCAGCTTCGCCAGGGACCATCAGCCCCAGCATTTT. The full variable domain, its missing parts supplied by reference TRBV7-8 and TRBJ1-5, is GAGVSQSPRYKVAKRGQDVALRCDPISGHVSLFWYQQALGQGPEFLTYFQNEAQLDKSGLPSDRFFAERPEGSVSTLKIQRTQQEDSAVYLCASSFARDHQPQHFGDGTRLSIL.

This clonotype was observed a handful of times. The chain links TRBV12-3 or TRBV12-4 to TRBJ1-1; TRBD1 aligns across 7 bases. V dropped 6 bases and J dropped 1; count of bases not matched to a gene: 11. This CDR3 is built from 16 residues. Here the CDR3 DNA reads TGTGCCAGCAGATCCACCGGGACAGAGAGGAACACTGAAGCTTTCTTT. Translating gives CASRSTGTERNTEAFF.

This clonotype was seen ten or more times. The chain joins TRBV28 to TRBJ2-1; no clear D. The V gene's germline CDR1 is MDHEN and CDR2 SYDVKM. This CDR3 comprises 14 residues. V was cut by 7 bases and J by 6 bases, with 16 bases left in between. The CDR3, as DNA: TGTGCCAGCAATCCCCCCGGAGAAGTCAATGAGCAGTTCTTC. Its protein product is CASNPPGEVNEQFF.

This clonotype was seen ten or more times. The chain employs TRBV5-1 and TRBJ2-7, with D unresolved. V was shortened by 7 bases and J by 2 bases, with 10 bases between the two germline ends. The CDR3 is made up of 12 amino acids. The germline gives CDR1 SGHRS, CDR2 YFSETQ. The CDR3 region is CASSNPPYEQYF. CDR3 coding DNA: TGCGCCAGCTCTAATCCCCCCTACGAGCAGTACTTC.

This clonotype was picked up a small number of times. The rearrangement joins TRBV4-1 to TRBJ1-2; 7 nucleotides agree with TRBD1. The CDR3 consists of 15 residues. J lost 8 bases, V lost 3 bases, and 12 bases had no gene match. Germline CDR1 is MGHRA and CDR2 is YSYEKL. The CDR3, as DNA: TGCGCCAGCAGCCACCGGGACAGCGATACCAGGGGCTACACCTTC. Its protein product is CASSHRDSDTRGYTF.

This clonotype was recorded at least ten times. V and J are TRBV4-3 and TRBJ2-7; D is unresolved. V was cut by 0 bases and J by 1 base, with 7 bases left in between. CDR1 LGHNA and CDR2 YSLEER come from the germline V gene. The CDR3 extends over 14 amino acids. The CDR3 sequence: CASSQDHGSYEQYF. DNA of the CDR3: TGCGCCAGCAGCCAAGATCATGGGTCCTACGAGCAGTACTTC.

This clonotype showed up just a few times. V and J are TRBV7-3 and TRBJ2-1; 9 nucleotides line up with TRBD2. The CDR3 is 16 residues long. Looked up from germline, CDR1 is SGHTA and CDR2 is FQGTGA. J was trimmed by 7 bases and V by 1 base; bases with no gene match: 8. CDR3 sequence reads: CASSLSLSGGLNEQFF. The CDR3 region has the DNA TGTGCCAGCAGCTTAAGTCTAAGCGGGGGGCTAAATGAGCAGTTCTTC.

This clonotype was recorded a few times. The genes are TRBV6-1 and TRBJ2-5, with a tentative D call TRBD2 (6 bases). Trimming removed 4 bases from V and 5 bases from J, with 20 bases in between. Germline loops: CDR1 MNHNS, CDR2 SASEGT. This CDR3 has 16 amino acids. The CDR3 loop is CASSGRDSPHMETQYF. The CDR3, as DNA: TGTGCCAGCAGTGGCCGGGACTCCCCGCACATGGAGACCCAGTACTTC.

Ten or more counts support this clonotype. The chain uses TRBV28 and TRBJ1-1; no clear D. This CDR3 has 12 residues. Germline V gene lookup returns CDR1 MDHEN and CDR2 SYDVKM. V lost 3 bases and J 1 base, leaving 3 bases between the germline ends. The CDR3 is CASSFQNTEAFF. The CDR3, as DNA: TGTGCCAGCAGTTTCCAGAACACTGAAGCTTTCTTT.

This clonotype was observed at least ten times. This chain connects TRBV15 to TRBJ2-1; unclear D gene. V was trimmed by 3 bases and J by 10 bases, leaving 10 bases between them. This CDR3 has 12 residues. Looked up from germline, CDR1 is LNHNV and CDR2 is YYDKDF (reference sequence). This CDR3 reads CATSSRSWEQFF. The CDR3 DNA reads TGTGCCACCAGCAGCCGCAGCTGGGAGCAGTTCTTC. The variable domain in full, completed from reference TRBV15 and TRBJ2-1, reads DAMVIQNPRYQVTQFGKPVTLSCSQTLNHNVMYWYQQKSSQAPKLLFHYYDKDFNNEADTPDNFQSRRPNTSFCFLDIRSPGLGDTAMYLCATSSRSWEQFFGPGTRLTVL.

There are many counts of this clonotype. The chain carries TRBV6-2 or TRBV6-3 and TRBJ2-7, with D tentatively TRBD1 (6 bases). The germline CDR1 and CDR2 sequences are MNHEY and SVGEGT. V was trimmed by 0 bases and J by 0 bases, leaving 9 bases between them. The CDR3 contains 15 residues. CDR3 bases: TGTGCCAGCAGTTACTCAGGACAGAGCTCCTACGAGCAGTACGTC. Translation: CASSYSGQSSYEQYV.

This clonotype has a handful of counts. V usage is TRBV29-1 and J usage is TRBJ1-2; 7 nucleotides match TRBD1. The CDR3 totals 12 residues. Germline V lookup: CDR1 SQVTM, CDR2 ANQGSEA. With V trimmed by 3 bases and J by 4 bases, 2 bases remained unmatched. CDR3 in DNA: TGCAGCGTTGAGGACAGGTCCTATGGCTACACCTTC. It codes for CSVEDRSYGYTF.

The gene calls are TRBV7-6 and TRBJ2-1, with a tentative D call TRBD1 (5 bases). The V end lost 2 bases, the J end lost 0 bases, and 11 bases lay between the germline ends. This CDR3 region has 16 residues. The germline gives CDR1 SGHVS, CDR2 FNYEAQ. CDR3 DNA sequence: TGTGCCAGCAGCTTAAGGGGCTCTACCTCCTACAATGAGCAGTTCTTC. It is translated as CASSLRGSTSYNEQFF.

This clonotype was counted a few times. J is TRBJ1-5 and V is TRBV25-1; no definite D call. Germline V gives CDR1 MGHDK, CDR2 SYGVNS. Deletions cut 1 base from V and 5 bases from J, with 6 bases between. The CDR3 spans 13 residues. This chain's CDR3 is CASSEWGDQPQHF. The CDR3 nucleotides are TGTGCCAGCAGTGAATGGGGAGATCAGCCCCAGCATTTT.

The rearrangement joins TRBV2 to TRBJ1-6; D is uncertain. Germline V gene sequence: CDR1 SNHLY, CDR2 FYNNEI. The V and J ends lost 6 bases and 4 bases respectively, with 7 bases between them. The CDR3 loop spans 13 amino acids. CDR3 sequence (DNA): TGTGCCAGCAGACGGGTATATAATTCACCCCTCCACTTT. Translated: CASRRVYNSPLHF. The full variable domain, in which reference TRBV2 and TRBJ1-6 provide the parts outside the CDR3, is EPEVTQTPSHQVTQMGQEVILRCVPISNHLYFYWYRQILGQKVEFLVSFYNNEISEKSEIFDDQFSVERPDGSNFTLKIRSTKLEDSAMYFCASRRVYNSPLHFGNGTRLTVT.

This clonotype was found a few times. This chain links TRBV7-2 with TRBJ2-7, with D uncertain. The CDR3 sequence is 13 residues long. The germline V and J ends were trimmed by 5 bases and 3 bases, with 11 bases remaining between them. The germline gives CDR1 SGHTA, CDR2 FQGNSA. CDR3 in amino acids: CASSPRLDYEQYF. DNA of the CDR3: TGTGCCAGCAGCCCCCGCCTGGACTACGAGCAGTACTTC. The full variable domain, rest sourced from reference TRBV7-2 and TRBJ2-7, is GAGVSQSPSNKVTEKGKDVELRCDPISGHTALYWYRQSLGQGLEFLIYFQGNSAPDKSGLPSDRFSAERTGGSVSTLTIQRTQQEDSAVYLCASSPRLDYEQYFGPGTRLTVT.

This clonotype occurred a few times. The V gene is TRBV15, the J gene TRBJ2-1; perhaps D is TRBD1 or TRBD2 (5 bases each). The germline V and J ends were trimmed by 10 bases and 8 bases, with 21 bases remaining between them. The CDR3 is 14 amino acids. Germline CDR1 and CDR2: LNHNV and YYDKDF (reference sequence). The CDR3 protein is CAINNGARRDEQFF. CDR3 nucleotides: TGTGCCATCAATAACGGGGCCAGAAGGGATGAGCAGTTCTTC.

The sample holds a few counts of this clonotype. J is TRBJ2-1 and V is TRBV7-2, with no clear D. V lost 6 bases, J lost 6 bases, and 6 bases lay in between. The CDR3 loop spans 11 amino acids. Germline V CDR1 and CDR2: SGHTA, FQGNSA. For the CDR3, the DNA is TGTGCCAGCAGTATCATCAATGAGCAGTTCTTC. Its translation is CASSIINEQFF.

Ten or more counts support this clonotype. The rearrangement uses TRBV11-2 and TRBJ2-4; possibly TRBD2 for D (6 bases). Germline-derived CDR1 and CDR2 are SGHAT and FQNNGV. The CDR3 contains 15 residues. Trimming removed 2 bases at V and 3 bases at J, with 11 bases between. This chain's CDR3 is CASSLSGRDKNIQYF. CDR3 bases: TGTGCCAGCAGCTTAAGTGGGCGGGACAAAAACATTCAGTACTTC.

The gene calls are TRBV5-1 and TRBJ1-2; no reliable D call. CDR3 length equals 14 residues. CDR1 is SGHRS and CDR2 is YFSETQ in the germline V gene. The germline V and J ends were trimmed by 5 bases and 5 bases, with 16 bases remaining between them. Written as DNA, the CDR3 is TGCGCCAGCAGGGGAATCGACGGATTTTATGGCTACACCTTC. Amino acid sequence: CASRGIDGFYGYTF.

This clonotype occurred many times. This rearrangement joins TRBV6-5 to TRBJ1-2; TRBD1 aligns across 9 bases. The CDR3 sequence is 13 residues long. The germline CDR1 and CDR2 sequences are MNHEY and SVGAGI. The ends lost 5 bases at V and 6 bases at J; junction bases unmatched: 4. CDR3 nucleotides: TGTGCCAGCAGTCCCGGGACAGGGAATGGCTACACCTTC. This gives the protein CASSPGTGNGYTF.

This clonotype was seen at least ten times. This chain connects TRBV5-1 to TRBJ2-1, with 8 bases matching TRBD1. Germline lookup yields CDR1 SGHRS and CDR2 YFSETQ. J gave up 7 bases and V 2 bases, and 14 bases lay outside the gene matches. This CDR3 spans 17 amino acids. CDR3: CASSFSTGTGVSNEQFF. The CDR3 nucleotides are TGCGCCAGCAGCTTTTCGACGGGGACAGGCGTAAGTAATGAGCAGTTCTTC. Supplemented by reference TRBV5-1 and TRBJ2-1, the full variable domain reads KAGVTQTPRYLIKTRGQQVTLSCSPISGHRSVSWYQQTPGQGLQFLFEYFSETQRNKGNFPGRFSGRQFSNSRSEMNVSTLELGDSALYLCASSFSTGTGVSNEQFFGPGTRLTVL.

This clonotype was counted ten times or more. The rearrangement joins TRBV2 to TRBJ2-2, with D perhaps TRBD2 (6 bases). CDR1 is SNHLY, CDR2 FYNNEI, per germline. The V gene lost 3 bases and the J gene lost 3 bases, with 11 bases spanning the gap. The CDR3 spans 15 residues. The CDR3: CASSEAGTYTGELFF. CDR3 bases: TGTGCCAGCAGTGAGGCCGGGACTTACACCGGGGAGCTGTTTTTT.

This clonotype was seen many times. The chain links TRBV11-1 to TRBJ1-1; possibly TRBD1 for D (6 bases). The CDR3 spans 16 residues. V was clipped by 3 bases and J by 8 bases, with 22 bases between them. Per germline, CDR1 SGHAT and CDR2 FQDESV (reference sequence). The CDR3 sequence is CASSFSQYPTGQEAFF. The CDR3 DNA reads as TGTGCCAGCAGCTTTAGTCAGTACCCGACGGGACAAGAAGCTTTCTTT. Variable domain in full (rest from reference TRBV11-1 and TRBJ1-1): EAEVAQSPRYKITEKSQAVAFWCDPISGHATLYWYRQILGQGPELLVQFQDESVVDDSQLPKDRFSAERLKGVDSTLKIQPAELGDSAMYLCASSFSQYPTGQEAFFGQGTRLTVV.

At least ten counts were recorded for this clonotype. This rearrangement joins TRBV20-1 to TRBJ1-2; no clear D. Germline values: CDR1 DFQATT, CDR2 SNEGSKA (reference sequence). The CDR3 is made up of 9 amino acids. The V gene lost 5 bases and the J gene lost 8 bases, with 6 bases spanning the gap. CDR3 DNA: TGCAGTGCTCCCGGCGGCTACACCTTC. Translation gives CSAPGGYTF.

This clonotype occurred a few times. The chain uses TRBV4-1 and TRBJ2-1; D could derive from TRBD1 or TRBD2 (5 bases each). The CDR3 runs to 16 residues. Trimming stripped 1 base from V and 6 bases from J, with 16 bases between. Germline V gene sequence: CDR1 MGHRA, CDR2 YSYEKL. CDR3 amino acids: CASSQGGRLESNEQFF. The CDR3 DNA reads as TGCGCCAGCAGCCAAGGGGGACGCCTTGAGAGCAATGAGCAGTTCTTC.

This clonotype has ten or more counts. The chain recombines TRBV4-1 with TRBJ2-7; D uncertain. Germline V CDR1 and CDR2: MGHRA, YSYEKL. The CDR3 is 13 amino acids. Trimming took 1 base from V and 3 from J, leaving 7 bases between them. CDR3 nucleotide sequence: TGCGCCAGCAGCCAAGTTTTAGGCTACGAGCAGTACGTC. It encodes CASSQVLGYEQYV.

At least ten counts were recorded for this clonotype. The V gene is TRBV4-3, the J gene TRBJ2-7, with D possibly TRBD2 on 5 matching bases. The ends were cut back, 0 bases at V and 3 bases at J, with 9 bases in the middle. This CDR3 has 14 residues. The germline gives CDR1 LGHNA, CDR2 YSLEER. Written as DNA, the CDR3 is TGCGCCAGCAGCCAAGATATCGGGGACTACGAGCAGTACTTC. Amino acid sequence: CASSQDIGDYEQYF.